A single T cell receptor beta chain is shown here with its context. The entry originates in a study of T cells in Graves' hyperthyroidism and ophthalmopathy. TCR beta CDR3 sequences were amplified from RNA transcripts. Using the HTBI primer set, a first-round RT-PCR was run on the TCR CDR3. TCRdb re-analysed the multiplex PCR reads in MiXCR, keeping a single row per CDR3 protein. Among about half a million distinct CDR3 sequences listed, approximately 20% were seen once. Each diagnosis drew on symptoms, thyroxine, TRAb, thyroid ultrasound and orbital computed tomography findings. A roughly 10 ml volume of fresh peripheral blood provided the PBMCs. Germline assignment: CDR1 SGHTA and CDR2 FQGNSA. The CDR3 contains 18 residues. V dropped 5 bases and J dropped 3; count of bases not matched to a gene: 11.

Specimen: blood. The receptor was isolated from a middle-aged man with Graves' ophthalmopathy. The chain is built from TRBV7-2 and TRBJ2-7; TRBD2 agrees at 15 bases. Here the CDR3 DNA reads TGTGCCAGCAGCCCCCCCGGGACTAGCGGGAGGATTGACTACGAGCAGTACTTC. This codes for CASSPPGTSGRIDYEQYF.